The sequence of this TCR beta chain was determined in a study of siplizumab effects on memory and regulatory T cells. Study-level findings and limits: Naive T cells seemed more diverse than memory cells; they also seemed major alloresponse contributors. Alloreactive CD4+ clones that could be mapped were on average approximately 69% Treg-derived with siplizumab, against roughly 27% in controls. It was never confirmed that proliferating Tregs from siplizumab cultures were suppressive.

The sample holds one count of this clone. Its matching antigen is unknown. Some 93,000 TCR templates per sample were sequenced. Here immunoSEQ multiplex PCR was the method, and the copy in TCRdb shows in-frame clones only, minus some. The sample has approximately 98,000 clones; roughly 94% are singletons. Germline V gene data show CDR1 as SGHTA and CDR2 as FQGTGA. The CDR3 contains 15 residues. Trimming took 5 bases from V and 5 from J, leaving 15 bases between them. The specimen sequenced was non-Treg CD4+ T cells sorted from blood. The receptor was derived from a human donor in good health. The chain is built from TRBV7-3 and TRBJ2-2; the D is unclear. The CDR3 DNA sequence: TGTGCCAGCAGCCCCCGTGAAAAGGAGACCGGGGAGCTGTTTTTT. Protein sequence: CASSPREKETGELFF.